The present entry profiles one T cell receptor (beta chain) with its context. Its binding antigen is unknown. No much larger clone is present one base from it, and per-base qualities are unavailable. Library preparation employed the immunoSEQ multiplex PCR assay. For the original study's pipeline: A statistical classification framework was built to diagnose cytomegalovirus status from the catalog of TCR beta chain sequences. Held by TCRdb, this immuneACCESS table contains in-frame sequences only and omits some clones. Under half of the omission traces to an unresolved V gene where checked; the cause of the rest is unknown. That table supplies the V and J calls and clone size; D and trimming were determined from the DNA. The table for this sample lists about 350,000 clones; 75% to 90% of them were counted only once. The ten biggest clones cover approximately 1.2% of the sample. This specimen belongs to a study of cytomegalovirus exposure and HLA in healthy donors (dated by TCRdb to 2017 to 2019). With respect to the entire study: According to a later analysis, the approximately 120 validation repertoires were produced on the same platform as the approximately 600 repertoires of the first cohort. High-throughput TCR immunosequencing, statistical association of individual TCRs with disease status, and machine learning were combined to predict cytomegalovirus infection status. A separate validation cohort of roughly 130 different subjects was used in addition to the approximately 610-subject first cohort. The study was designed to test whether signatures of past pathogen exposure could be identified by cataloging public T cell receptors. Overall results and qualifications from the work: Across donors, most TCR sequences were observed very rarely, whereas some public TCRs were present in many individuals. All 120 or so repertoires were used to score co-occurrence in the validation cohort in a later analysis, because that analysis had no HLA typing for the cohort. In both the original and validation cohorts, the classifier was reported to diagnose cytomegalovirus status with high specificity and sensitivity. In vitro tests confirmed that three of the cytomegalovirus-associated TCR beta chains recognize cytomegalovirus antigens. In a later analysis, TCRs clustered in the first cohort were found to also tend to co-occur in the roughly 120 validation repertoires, with 85% to 95% of cluster scores above 0. It was suggested by the authors that the approach could potentially be generalized to other disease states and immunological phenotypes. In the study, roughly 160 TCR beta chains were listed as associated with cytomegalovirus.

The cysteine opens and the phenylalanine closes a CDR3 of 19 amino acids. Just CDR3 DNA is preserved here, 57 bases in frame from base 1. Reading the germline V gene (reference sequence) gives CDR1 SEHNR and CDR2 FQNEAQ. From V the trimming removes 7 bases and from J it removes 0 bases, while the gene matches leave 17 bases of the junction unaccounted for. Separate from the roughly 650-subject first cohort, the validation cohort of more than 90 subjects was the group to which the donors belonged. This receptor was obtained from a woman aged 25 to 39 in good health and CMV-seropositive. The V and J genes are TRBV7-9 and TRBJ2-1; TRBD2 agrees with 8 junctional bases. The sequencing sample was made of PBMCs. The nucleotide sequence reads TGTGCCAGCAACCCGGATAGGGCGACTAGCGTAAGCTCCTACAATGAGCAGTTCTTC. Its translation is CASNPDRATSVSSYNEQFF.